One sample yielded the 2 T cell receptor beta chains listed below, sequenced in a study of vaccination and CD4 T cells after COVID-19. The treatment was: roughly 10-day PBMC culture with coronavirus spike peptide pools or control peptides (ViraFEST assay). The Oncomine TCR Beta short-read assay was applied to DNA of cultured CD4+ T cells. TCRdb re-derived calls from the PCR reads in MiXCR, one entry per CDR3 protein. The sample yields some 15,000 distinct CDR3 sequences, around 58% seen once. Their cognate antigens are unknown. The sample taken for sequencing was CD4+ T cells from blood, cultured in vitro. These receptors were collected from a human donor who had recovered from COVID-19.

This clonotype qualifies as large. This chain's CDR3 is CASSQVVGTQYF. CDR3 in DNA: TGTGCCAGCAGCCAAGTAGTTGGGACCCAGTACTTC. The V call is TRBV14, the J call TRBJ2-5; D call uncertain. The CDR3 spans 12 residues. Germline loops: CDR1 SGHDN, CDR2 FVKESK. V was pared by 1 base and J by 7 bases, with 7 bases between. The full variable domain, with the rest looked up from reference TRBV14 and TRBJ2-5, is EAGVTQFPSHSVIEKGQTVTLRCDPISGHDNLYWYRRVMGKEIKFLLHFVKESKQDESGMPNNRFLAERTGGTYSTLKVQPAELEDSGVYFCASSQVVGTQYFGPGTRLLVL.

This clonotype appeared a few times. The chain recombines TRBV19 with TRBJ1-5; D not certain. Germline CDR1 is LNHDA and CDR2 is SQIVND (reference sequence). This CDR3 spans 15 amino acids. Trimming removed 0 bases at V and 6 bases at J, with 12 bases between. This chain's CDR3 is CASSIDPPTRQPQHF. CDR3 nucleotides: TGTGCCAGTAGTATAGATCCCCCCACTCGTCAGCCCCAGCATTTT.